The sequence of this TCR beta chain was determined in a study of ipilimumab plus nivolumab after autologous stem cell transplantation. Study in general: Median doses per patient: roughly five ipilimumab, about eight nivolumab. Both relapsed and primary refractory DLBCL were included.

Germline lookup yields CDR1 KGHSH and CDR2 LQKENI. CDR3 length equals 16 residues. Unmatched junction bases numbered 7, after V lost 3 bases and J lost 0 bases. This table comes from immunoSEQ multiplex PCR, and its TCRdb copy is limited to in-frame clones, with some not included. The top ten hold less than 2.5% of the sample, which has over 75,000 clones, about 83% seen once. A note on this clone: Its specificity is not known.

Study observations and caveats: TCR repertoire, Treg phenotype and gut microbiota reportedly support more study of this approach.

The V gene is TRBV18, the J gene TRBJ1-1; 7 bases agree with TRBD1. This specimen consisted of PBMCs, obtained in a trial of ipilimumab plus nivolumab as post-transplant consolidation. This TCR was sampled from a male donor with diffuse large B-cell lymphoma. The CDR3 bases are TGTGCCAGCTCACCTAGGGACAGACCCATGAACACTGAAGCTTTCTTT. Amino acid sequence: CASSPRDRPMNTEAFF.